The 5 T cell receptor beta chains listed next were all sequenced from one sample in a study of blood T cell repertoires in COVID-19. Some clones are missing from TCRdb's copy, which holds only in-frame ones; the method was immunoSEQ multiplex PCR. The sample has under 250,000 clones, approximately 84% seen once. Sequencing used peripheral blood. Receptor source: a man between 50 and 59 years old with acute or convalescent COVID-19.

The chain has TRBV27 and TRBJ1-1, with 7 bases matching TRBD1. Trimming at V came to 5 bases and at J to 0 bases, leaving 6 bases not matched to a gene. The germline V gene has CDR1 MNHEY and CDR2 SMNVEV (reference sequence). The CDR3 has 15 residues. CDR3 bases: TGTGCCAGCAGTACTCAGGGGGGCTTGAACACTGAAGCTTTCTTT. Encoded protein: CASSTQGGLNTEAFF.

This clone was picked up one time. V is TRBV3-1 (or the pseudogene TRBV3-2) and J is TRBJ2-2; D call uncertain. This CDR3 is built from 15 residues. Trimming took 3 bases from V and 1 from J, leaving 9 bases between them. CDR1 and CDR2 (germline): LGHDT, YNNKEL (reference sequence). The CDR3 protein is CASSHSPGNTGELFF. The CDR3 region has the DNA TGTGCCAGCAGCCACTCCCCGGGGAACACCGGGGAGCTGTTTTTT.

The rearrangement links TRBV9 to TRBJ2-7; 9 bases agree with TRBD1. The CDR3 is made up of 14 amino acids. Germline CDR1 is SGDLS and CDR2 is YYNGEE. The junction had 5 bases not matched to a gene; V was cut back by 4 bases and J by 3 bases. This CDR3 is CASSSPGQGYEQYF. The CDR3 bases are TGTGCCAGCAGCTCCCCGGGACAGGGCTACGAGCAGTACTTC.

The genes are TRBV7-9 and TRBJ1-4, with TRBD1 matching over 7 bases. Trimming cost V 6 bases and J 0 bases; bases outside gene matches: 4. The CDR3 spans 15 residues. The germline gives CDR1 SEHNR, CDR2 FQNEAQ (reference sequence). The CDR3 bases are TGTGCCAGCAGTAAAGGGGGCACAACTAATGAAAAACTGTTTTTT. The encoded protein is CASSKGGTTNEKLFF.

The rearrangement joins TRBV5-1 to TRBJ2-7, with D possibly TRBD2 on 5 matching bases. Germline V CDR1 and CDR2: SGHRS, YFSETQ. Trimming removed 1 base from V and 4 bases from J, with 15 bases in between. The CDR3 is 15 residues long. CDR3 residues: CASSLNWATGYEQYF. The CDR3 DNA reads as TGCGCCAGCAGCTTGAATTGGGCCACGGGGTACGAGCAGTACTTC.